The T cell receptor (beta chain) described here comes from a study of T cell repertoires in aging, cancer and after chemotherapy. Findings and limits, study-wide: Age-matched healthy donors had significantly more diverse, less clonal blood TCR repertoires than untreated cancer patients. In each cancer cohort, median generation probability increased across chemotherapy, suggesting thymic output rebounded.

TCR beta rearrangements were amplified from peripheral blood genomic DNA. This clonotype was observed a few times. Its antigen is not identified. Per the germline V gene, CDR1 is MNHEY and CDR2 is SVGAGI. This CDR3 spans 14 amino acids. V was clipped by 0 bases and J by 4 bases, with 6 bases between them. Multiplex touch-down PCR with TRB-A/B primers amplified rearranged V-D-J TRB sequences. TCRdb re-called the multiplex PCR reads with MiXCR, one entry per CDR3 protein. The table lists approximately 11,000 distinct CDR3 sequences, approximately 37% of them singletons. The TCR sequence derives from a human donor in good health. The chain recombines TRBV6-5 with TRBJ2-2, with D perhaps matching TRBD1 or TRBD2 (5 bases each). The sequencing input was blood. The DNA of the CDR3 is TGTGCCAGCAGTTACTCTGGGGGCACCGGGGAGCTGTTTTTT. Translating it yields CASSYSGGTGELFF.